What follows are 24 T cell receptor beta chains derived from one specimen sequenced in a study of regulatory T cells in long-lasting Graves disease. Sequencing libraries for TCR beta were prepared with iRepertoire HTBI primers and Arm-PCR of CDR3 regions. TCRdb re-analysed the multiplex PCR reads in MiXCR, keeping a single row per CDR3 protein. There are about 240,000 distinct CDR3 sequences in the sample; over 20% occur only once, and 11% to 15% lies in the top ten. Time point meaning: newly diagnosed GD, antithyroid drugs for less than 3 months. RNA from PBMCs was the source of the TCR library. The sequences come from peripheral blood mononuclear cells (PBMCs), collected at new diagnosis, from a patient treated with antithyroid drugs. All receptors come from a female donor with Graves disease.

This clonotype was recorded many times. The J gene is TRBJ1-2, the V gene TRBV5-5; D gene unclear. Trimming took 5 bases from V and 0 from J, leaving 11 bases between them. The V gene's germline CDR1 is SGHKS and CDR2 YYEKEE (reference sequence). The CDR3 runs to 14 residues. The CDR3 loop reads CASRVGQANYGYTF. In DNA, the CDR3 is TGTGCCAGCAGGGTCGGGCAAGCTAACTATGGCTACACCTTC.

The rearrangement links TRBV9 to TRBJ2-7; D call uncertain. The CDR3 is 15 amino acids. The V end was cut by 0 bases, the J end by 6 bases, with 16 bases between. Germline loops: CDR1 SGDLS, CDR2 YYNGEE. In DNA, the CDR3 is TGTGCCAGCAGCGTAGGTGGGGAACCTACGCTCGAGCAGTACTTC. This sequence encodes CASSVGGEPTLEQYF. The full variable domain, in which reference TRBV9 and TRBJ2-7 provide the parts outside the CDR3, is DSGVTQTPKHLITATGQRVTLRCSPRSGDLSVYWYQQSLDQGLQFLIQYYNGEERAKGNILERFSAQQFPDLHSELNLSSLELGDSALYFCASSVGGEPTLEQYFGPGTRLTVT.

Note on this clonotype: This sequence is one base from a far larger clone and is likely a read error. CDR3 coding DNA: TGTGCCAGCAGTTTCGCGGACATTTACTATGGCTACACCTTC. It codes for CASSFADIYYGYTF. The rearrangement uses TRBV7-2 and TRBJ1-2, with D possibly TRBD1 on 5 matching bases. Trimming left V 6 bases short and J 3 bases short, with 14 bases between. CDR3 length: 14 residues. Germline lookup yields CDR1 SGHTA and CDR2 FQGNSA.

This clonotype was detected only once. Given a much more abundant clone one base away, this may be a read error. The chain employs TRBV19 and TRBJ1-5; no reliable D call. V shed 7 bases and J shed 9 bases, with 19 bases lying between them. CDR1 is LNHDA, CDR2 SQIVND, per germline (reference sequence). The CDR3 contains 14 residues. The CDR3 is CASKVGSEGGPQHF. The CDR3 DNA reads as TGTGCCAGTAAAGTGGGTTCTGAAGGTGGGCCCCAGCATTTT.

This clonotype was seen many times. J is TRBJ2-5 and V is TRBV14, with 9 nucleotides matching TRBD1. This CDR3 is built from 15 residues. Germline V lookup: CDR1 SGHDN, CDR2 FVKESK. V lost 0 bases to trimming and J lost 4 bases; unmatched junction nucleotides: 3. The CDR3 region has the DNA TGTGCCAGCAGCCAAGAAACAGGGGGCAGAGAGACCCAGTACTTC. Its protein product is CASSQETGGRETQYF.

This clonotype occurred many times. The genes are TRBV13 and TRBJ2-3; D is unresolved. Germline loops: CDR1 PRHDT, CDR2 FYEKMQ (reference sequence). V was cut by 2 bases and J by 0 bases, with 3 bases left in between. The CDR3 loop spans 13 amino acids. The CDR3 DNA reads as TGTGCCAGCAGCTTAAAAAGCACAGATACGCAGTATTTT. It encodes CASSLKSTDTQYF.

The V gene is TRBV20-1, the J gene TRBJ1-4; 9 bases map to TRBD1. The junction had 3 bases not matched to a gene; V was cut back by 0 bases and J by 4 bases. The germline gives CDR1 DFQATT, CDR2 SNEGSKA (reference sequence). The CDR3 totals 15 residues. CDR3 loop: CSARDRDRVNEKLFF. Written as DNA, the CDR3 is TGCAGTGCTAGAGACCGGGACAGGGTTAATGAAAAACTGTTTTTT.

This clonotype was seen a handful of times. It may be a read error: a sequence one base away is much more abundant. No conserved phenylalanine or tryptophan ends this CDR3, so it is likely a read error. This chain connects TRBV28 to TRBJ1-1, with a tentative D call TRBD1 (5 bases). This CDR3 is 14 amino acids long. V lost 5 bases and J lost 2, with 12 bases in between. Germline CDR1 MDHEN, CDR2 SYDVKM. CDR3 in DNA: TGTGCCAGCAGTGGGGGAGGTCTAAACACTGAAGCTTTCCTT. It codes for CASSGGGLNTEAFL.

This clonotype was seen repeatedly, ten times or more. This rearrangement joins TRBV20-1 to TRBJ2-7; a possible D gene is TRBD2 (6 bases). V was shortened by 1 base and J by 0 bases, with 16 bases between the two germline ends. The CDR3 consists of 16 residues. Per the germline V gene, CDR1 is DFQATT and CDR2 is SNEGSKA (reference sequence). The DNA of the CDR3 is TGCAGTGCTAGAGCGTCAGCGGGTAAACCCTCCTACGAGCAGTACTTC. Residues: CSARASAGKPSYEQYF.

Only a few counts were recorded for this clonotype. This chain links TRBV4-3 with TRBJ1-2; D unresolved. Germline CDR1 and CDR2: LGHNA and YSLEER. This CDR3 contains 14 residues. The V end lost 0 bases, the J end lost 4 bases, and 9 bases lay between the germline ends. The CDR3 DNA reads TGCGCCAGCAGCCAAGATCAACGAGGCTATGGCTACACCTTC. It codes for CASSQDQRGYGYTF.

This clonotype was recorded many times. V is TRBV20-1 and J is TRBJ2-4; 11 bases fit TRBD2. Germline values: CDR1 DFQATT, CDR2 SNEGSKA (reference sequence). The CDR3 loop spans 16 amino acids. The junction had 7 bases not matched to a gene; V was cut back by 6 bases and J by 0 bases. The CDR3 here is CSAHTSGGIAKNIQYF. DNA for the CDR3: TGCAGTGCGCATACTAGCGGGGGAATAGCCAAAAACATTCAGTACTTC.

This clonotype occurred many times. The gene calls are TRBV18 and TRBJ2-3; TRBD1 might be the D (5 bases). V was cut by 3 bases and J by 3 bases, with 7 bases left in between. Per germline, CDR1 KGHSH and CDR2 LQKENI. This CDR3 spans 13 amino acids. The CDR3, as DNA: TGTGCCAGCTCACCTCAGGGTACAGATACGCAGTATTTT. Translated: CASSPQGTDTQYF.

This clonotype has at least ten counts. This chain uses TRBV29-1 with TRBJ2-5; D possibly corresponds to TRBD1 (6 bases). This CDR3 contains 14 residues. CDR1 and CDR2 from the germline V gene are SQVTM and ANQGSEA. V was pared by 6 bases and J by 0 bases, with 14 bases between. Written as DNA, the CDR3 is TGCAGCGTACGCCCGGGACACAACCAAGAGACCCAGTACTTC. It encodes CSVRPGHNQETQYF.

Remarks on this clonotype: A read error may explain this, as a much larger clone is one base away. The J gene is TRBJ2-3, the V gene TRBV7-2; D possibly corresponds to TRBD1 (5 bases). CDR1 is SGHTA and CDR2 is FQGNSA in the germline V gene. The CDR3 consists of 14 residues. The CDR3 region is CASSLVGLTGTQYF. DNA for the CDR3: TGTGCCAGCAGCTTAGTAGGCCTCACAGGTACGCAGTATTTT.

Concerning this clonotype itself: This may be a read error, as it is one base from a much larger clone. The V and J genes are TRBV6-2 or TRBV6-3 and TRBJ2-7, with 7 bases matching TRBD2. In germline, CDR1 is MNHEY, CDR2 SVGEGT. This CDR3 region has 15 residues. V dropped 5 bases and J dropped 2; count of bases not matched to a gene: 9. CDR3: CASSPGLVGTYEQYF. The CDR3 bases are TGTGCCAGCAGTCCCGGACTAGTGGGGACCTACGAGCAGTACTTC.

To note about this clonotype: A read error may be the cause here, since a much bigger clone is one base away. The chain is built from TRBV4-1 and TRBJ2-1, with 7 bases lining up with TRBD1. This CDR3 is built from 15 residues. V trimming: 6 bases; J trimming: 4 bases; junction bases outside the gene matches: 9. The V gene's germline CDR1 is MGHRA and CDR2 YSYEKL. The CDR3 sequence: CASSGVRDRYNEQFF. The DNA of the CDR3 is TGCGCCAGCAGTGGCGTCCGGGACAGATACAATGAGCAGTTCTTC.

This clonotype has at least ten counts. The rearrangement joins TRBV6-1 to TRBJ2-3; 7 bases line up with TRBD2. This CDR3 comprises 16 residues. Trimming removed 3 bases from V and 1 base from J; junction bases left unmatched: 7. The germline CDR1 and CDR2 sequences are MNHNS and SASEGT. In DNA, the CDR3 is TGTGCCAGCAGTGACCCAGCGGGACTCCGCACAGATACGCAGTATTTT. Protein sequence: CASSDPAGLRTDTQYF.

This clonotype was seen at least ten times. The chain links TRBV20-1 to TRBJ2-5; D is undetermined. The V gene lost 3 bases and the J gene lost 3 bases, with 8 bases spanning the gap. Germline lookup yields CDR1 DFQATT and CDR2 SNEGSKA (reference sequence). The CDR3 is made up of 12 amino acids. The CDR3 loop is CSASWSEETQYF. The CDR3 DNA follows: TGCAGTGCTAGTTGGTCAGAAGAGACCCAGTACTTC.

V is TRBV20-1 and J is TRBJ2-3; 13 bases align to TRBD2. V was clipped by 6 bases and J by 5 bases; unmatched bases: 5. Germline assignment: CDR1 DFQATT and CDR2 SNEGSKA (reference sequence). The CDR3 extends over 14 amino acids. The CDR3 loop is CSARTSGGGDTQYF. The CDR3 DNA follows: TGCAGTGCCAGGACTAGCGGGGGTGGAGATACGCAGTATTTT.

To note about this clonotype: Being one base from a much bigger clone, this may be a read error. The chain has TRBV7-2 and TRBJ1-6; unclear D gene. The germline gives CDR1 SGHTA, CDR2 FQGNSA. This CDR3 has 15 amino acids. V shed 4 bases and J shed 4 bases, with 11 bases lying between them. CDR3 sequence reads: CASSYGWAYNSPLHF. The CDR3, as DNA: TGTGCCAGCAGCTACGGGTGGGCTTATAATTCACCCCTCCACTTT.

This clonotype was detected ten times or more. This chain connects TRBV7-2 to TRBJ2-5; D remains unclear. The CDR3 is 13 amino acids. Deletions cut 6 bases from V and 3 bases from J, with 11 bases between. The germline gives CDR1 SGHTA, CDR2 FQGNSA. As DNA, the CDR3 is TGTGCCAGCAGAAAGAAGAACGAAGAGACCCAGTACTTC. Translating gives CASRKKNEETQYF.

This clonotype came up many times. The gene calls are TRBV10-1 and TRBJ2-5, with D perhaps TRBD2 (6 bases). The CDR3 runs 15 residues. Germline V CDR1 and CDR2: WNHNN, SYGVQD (reference sequence). The germline V and J ends were trimmed by 10 bases and 1 base, with 19 bases remaining between them. CDR3 region: CATSNGGEGQETQYF. The CDR3 coding sequence is TGCGCCACCTCTAACGGGGGAGAGGGCCAAGAGACCCAGTACTTC.

This clonotype was counted once. This may arise from a read error, as a much more abundant clone is one base away. V gene TRBV28 combines with J gene TRBJ2-7; 8 positions match TRBD2. Per the germline V gene, CDR1 is MDHEN and CDR2 is SYDVKM. This CDR3 has 16 residues. Written as DNA, the CDR3 is TGTGCCAGCAGGGAGTCCGGGACTAGGCTACCCTACGGGCAGTACTTC. Translation gives CASRESGTRLPYGQYF.

This clonotype was observed many times. CDR3: CASSLAQGMELFF. In DNA, the CDR3 is TGTGCCAGCAGCTTAGCCCAGGGGATGGAGCTGTTTTTT. The V and J genes are TRBV7-6 and TRBJ2-2; tentative D call: TRBD1 (6 bases). Germline V gives CDR1 SGHVS, CDR2 FNYEAQ. V was pared by 0 bases and J by 10 bases, with 9 bases between. The CDR3 covers 13 residues.